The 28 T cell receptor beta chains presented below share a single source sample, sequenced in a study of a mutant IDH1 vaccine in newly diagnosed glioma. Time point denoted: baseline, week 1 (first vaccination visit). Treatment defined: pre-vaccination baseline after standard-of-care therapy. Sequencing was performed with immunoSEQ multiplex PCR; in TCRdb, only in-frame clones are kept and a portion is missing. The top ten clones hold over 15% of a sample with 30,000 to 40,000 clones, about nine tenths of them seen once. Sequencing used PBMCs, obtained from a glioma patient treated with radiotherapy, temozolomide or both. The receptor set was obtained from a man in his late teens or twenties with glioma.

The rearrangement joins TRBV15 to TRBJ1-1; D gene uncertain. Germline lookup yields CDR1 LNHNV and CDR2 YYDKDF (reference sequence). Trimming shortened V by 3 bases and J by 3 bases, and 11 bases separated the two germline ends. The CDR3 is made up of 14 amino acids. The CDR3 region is CATSRTSTDTEAFF. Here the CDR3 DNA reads TGTGCCACCAGCAGGACAAGTACCGACACTGAAGCTTTCTTT.

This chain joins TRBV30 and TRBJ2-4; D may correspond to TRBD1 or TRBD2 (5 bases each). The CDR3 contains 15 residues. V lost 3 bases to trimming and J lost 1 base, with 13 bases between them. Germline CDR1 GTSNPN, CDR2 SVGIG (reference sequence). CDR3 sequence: CAWSTPGTAKNIQYF. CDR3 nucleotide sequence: TGTGCCTGGAGCACCCCCGGGACGGCCAAAAACATTCAGTACTTC.

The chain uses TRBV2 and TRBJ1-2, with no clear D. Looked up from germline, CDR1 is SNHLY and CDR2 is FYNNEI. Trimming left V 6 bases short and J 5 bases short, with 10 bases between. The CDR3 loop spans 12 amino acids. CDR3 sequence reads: CASSETPYGYTF. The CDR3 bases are TGTGCCAGCAGCGAAACACCATATGGCTACACCTTC.

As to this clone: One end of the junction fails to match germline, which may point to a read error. The DNA of the CDR3 is TGTCCCAGATACCTCGTCGGGACAGGGCCTAGCGGGAGAGATAGGGCTTGCAATGAGCAGTTCTTC. Protein sequence: CPRYLVGTGPSGRDRACNEQFF. The V and J genes are TRBV19 and TRBJ2-1, with a weak D call TRBD2 (10 bases). The CDR3 extends over 22 amino acids. Germline CDR1 LNHDA, CDR2 SQIVND (reference sequence).

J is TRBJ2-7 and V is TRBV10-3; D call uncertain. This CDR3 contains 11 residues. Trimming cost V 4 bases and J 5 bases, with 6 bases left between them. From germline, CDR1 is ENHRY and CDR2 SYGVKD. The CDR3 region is CAISASDEQYF. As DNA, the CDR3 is TGTGCCATCAGTGCGAGCGACGAGCAGTACTTC.

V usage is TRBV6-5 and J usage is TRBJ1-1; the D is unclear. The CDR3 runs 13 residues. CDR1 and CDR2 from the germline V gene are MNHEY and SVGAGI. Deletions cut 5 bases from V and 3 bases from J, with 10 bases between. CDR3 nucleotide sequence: TGTGCCAGCAGTCTACTCGGACACACTGAAGCTTTCTTT. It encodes CASSLLGHTEAFF.

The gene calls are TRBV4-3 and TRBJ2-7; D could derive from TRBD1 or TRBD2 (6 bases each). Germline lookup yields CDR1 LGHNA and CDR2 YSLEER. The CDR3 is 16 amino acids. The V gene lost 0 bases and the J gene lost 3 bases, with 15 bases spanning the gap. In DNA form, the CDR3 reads TGCGCCAGCAGCCAAGATCGGGGGCAGTCTCTCTACGAGCAGTACTTC. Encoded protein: CASSQDRGQSLYEQYF.

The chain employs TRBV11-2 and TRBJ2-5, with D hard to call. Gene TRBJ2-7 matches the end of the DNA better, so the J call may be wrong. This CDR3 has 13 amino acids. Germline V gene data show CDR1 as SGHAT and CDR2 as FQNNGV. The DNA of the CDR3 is TGTGCCAGCAGCTTACTGGCGGACTACGAGCAGTACTTC. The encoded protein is CASSLLADYEQYF.

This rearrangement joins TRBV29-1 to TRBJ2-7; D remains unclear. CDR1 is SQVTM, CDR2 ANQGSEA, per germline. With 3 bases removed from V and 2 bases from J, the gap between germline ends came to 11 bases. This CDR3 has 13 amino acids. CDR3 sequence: CSVDVPPAYEQYF. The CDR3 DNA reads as TGCAGCGTTGACGTTCCGCCGGCCTACGAGCAGTACTTC.

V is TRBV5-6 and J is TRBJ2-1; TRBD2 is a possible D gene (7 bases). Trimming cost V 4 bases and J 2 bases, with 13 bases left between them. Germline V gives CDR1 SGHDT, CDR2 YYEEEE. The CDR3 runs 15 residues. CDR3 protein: CASSGGGVAYNEQFF. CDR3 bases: TGTGCCAGCAGCGGAGGGGGGGTCGCCTACAATGAGCAGTTCTTC.

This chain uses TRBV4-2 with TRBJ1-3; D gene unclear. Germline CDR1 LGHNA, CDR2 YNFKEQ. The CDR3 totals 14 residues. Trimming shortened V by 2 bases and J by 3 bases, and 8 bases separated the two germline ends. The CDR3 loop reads CASSQRLFGNTIYF. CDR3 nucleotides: TGTGCCAGCAGCCAACGCCTCTTTGGAAACACCATATATTTT.

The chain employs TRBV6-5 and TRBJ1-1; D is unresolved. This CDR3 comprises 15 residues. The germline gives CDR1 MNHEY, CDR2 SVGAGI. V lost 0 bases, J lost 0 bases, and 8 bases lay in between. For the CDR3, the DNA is TGTGCCAGCAGTTACTCGGGAGACATGAACACTGAAGCTTTCTTT. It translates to CASSYSGDMNTEAFF.

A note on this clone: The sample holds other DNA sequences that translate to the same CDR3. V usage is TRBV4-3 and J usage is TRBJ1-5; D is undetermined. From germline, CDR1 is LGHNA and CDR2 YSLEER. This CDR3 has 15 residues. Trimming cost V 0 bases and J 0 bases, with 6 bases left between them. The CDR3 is CASSQDRGSNQPQHF. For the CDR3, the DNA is TGCGCCAGCAGCCAAGATCGGGGTAGCAATCAGCCCCAGCATTTT.

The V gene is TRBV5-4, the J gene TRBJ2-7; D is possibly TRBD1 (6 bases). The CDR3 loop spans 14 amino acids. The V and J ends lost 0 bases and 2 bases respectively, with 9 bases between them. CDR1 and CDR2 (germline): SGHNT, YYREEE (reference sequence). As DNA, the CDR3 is TGTGCCAGCAGCTTGGGAACAGGGACCTACGAGCAGTACTTC. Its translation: CASSLGTGTYEQYF.

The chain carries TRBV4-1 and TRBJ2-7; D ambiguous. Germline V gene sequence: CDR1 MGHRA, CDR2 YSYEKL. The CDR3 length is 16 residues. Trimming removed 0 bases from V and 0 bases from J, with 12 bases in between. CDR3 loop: CASSQDPLGSSYEQYF. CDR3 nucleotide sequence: TGCGCCAGCAGCCAAGATCCCCTAGGTAGCTCCTACGAGCAGTACTTC.

The CDR3 coding sequence is TGTGCCAGCAGCTTAGGACTTGTGAACACCGGGGAGCTGTTTTTT. It specifies CASSLGLVNTGELFF. The chain recombines TRBV7-9 with TRBJ2-2; no firm D call. The CDR3 sequence is 15 residues long. The V gene lost 1 base and the J gene lost 1 base, with 7 bases spanning the gap. Germline CDR1 is SEHNR and CDR2 is FQNEAQ (reference sequence).

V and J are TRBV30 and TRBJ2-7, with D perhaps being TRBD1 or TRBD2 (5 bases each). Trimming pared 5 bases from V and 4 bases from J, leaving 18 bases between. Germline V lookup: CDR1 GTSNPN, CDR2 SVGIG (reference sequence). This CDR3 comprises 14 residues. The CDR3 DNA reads TGTGCCTGGCCCGGGGTGGGACCACAATACGAGCAGTACTTC. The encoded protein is CAWPGVGPQYEQYF.

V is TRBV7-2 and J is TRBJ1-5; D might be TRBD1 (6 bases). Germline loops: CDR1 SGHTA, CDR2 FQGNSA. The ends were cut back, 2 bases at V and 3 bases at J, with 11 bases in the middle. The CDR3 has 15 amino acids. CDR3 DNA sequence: TGTGCCAGCAGCTTACCGGACAGATCCAATCAGCCCCAGCATTTT. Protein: CASSLPDRSNQPQHF.

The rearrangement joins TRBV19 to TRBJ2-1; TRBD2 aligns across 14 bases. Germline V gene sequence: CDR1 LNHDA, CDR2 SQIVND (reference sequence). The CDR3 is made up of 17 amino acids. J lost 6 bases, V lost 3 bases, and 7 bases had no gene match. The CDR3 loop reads CASSMGTSGGRFNEQFF. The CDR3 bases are TGTGCCAGTAGTATGGGGACTAGCGGGGGTCGGTTCAATGAGCAGTTCTTC.

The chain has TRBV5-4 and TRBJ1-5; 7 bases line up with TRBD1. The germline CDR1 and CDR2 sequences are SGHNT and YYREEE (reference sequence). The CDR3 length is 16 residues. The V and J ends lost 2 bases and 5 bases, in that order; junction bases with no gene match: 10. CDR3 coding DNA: TGTGCCAGCAGCTTTCGGACAGGAAGAAAATATCAGCCCCAGCATTTT. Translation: CASSFRTGRKYQPQHF.

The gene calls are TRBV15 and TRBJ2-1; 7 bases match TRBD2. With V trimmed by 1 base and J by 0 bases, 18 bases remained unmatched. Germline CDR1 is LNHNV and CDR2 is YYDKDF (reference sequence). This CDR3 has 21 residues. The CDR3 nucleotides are TGTGCCACCAGCAGAGGCTGGACGGGAGGCCCCCTCAAGAGCTCCTACAATGAGCAGTTCTTC. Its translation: CATSRGWTGGPLKSSYNEQFF.

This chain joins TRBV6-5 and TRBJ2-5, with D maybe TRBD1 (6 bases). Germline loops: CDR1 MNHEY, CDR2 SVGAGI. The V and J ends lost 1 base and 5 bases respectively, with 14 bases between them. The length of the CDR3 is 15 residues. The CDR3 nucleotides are TGTGCCAGCAGTTACTTGGACAGCCGAGGGGAGACCCAGTACTTC. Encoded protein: CASSYLDSRGETQYF.

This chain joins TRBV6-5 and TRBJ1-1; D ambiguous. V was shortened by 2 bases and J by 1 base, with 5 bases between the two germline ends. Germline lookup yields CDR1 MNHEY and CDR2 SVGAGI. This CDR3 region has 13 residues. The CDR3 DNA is TGTGCCAGCAGTTACGGGTGGAACACTGAAGCTTTCTTT. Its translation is CASSYGWNTEAFF.

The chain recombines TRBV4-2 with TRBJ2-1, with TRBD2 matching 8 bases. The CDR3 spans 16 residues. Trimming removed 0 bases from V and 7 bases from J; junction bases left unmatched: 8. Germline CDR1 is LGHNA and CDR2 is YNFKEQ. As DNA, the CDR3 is TGTGCCAGCAGCCAAGATCCGAGCGGGAGTGTTAATGAGCAGTTCTTC. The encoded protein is CASSQDPSGSVNEQFF.

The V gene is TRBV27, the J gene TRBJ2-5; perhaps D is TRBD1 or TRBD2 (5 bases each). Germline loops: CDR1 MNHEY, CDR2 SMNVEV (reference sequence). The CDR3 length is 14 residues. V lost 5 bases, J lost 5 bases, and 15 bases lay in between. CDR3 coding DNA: TGTGCCAGCAGTCCCCTAGACGGGACCGAGACCCAGTACTTC. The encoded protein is CASSPLDGTETQYF.

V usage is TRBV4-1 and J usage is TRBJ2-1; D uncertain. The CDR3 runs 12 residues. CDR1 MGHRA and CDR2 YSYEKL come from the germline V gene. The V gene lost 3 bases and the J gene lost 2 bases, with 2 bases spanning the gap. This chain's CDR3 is CASSHTYNEQFF. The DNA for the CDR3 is TGCGCCAGCAGCCACACCTACAATGAGCAGTTCTTC.

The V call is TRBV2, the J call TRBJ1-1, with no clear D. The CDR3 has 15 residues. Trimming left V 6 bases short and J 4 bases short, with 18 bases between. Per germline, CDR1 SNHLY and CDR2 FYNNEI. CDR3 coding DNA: TGTGCCAGCAGCCCACCCGTGGGGTCTGGCACTGAAGCTTTCTTT. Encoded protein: CASSPPVGSGTEAFF.

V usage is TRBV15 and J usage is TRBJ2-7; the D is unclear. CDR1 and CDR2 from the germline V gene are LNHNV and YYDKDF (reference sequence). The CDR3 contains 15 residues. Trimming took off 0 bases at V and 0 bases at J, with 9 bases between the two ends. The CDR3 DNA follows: TGTGCCACCAGCAGAGATTTGGGCGGCTCCTACGAGCAGTACTTC. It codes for CATSRDLGGSYEQYF.